This TCR beta chain was recorded in a study of monozygotic twins with inflammatory bowel disease. The CDR3 runs to 15 residues. The V gene's germline CDR1 is MNHNS and CDR2 SASEGT. TCRdb reanalyzed the 5' RACE reads and collapses them to one entry per CDR3 protein, without DNA. The table for this sample gives 300,000 to 400,000 distinct CDR3 sequences. The TCR sequence derives from a human donor with ulcerative colitis or Crohn's disease, or a healthy co-twin of an affected twin (not recorded which). This chain links TRBV6-1 with TRBJ1-1; absent DNA, TCRdb's TRBD1 call cannot be checked. Sequenced material: blood. CDR3 protein: CASTPGQGMNTEAFF.